In its sample, the clone carrying this T cell receptor (beta chain) was seen a few times. As yet, its antigen is unknown. This entry is derived from a study of T cell repertoires in cytomegalovirus infection. Across the study: Recently identified HLA-C-restricted CMV epitopes and well-studied HLA-B-restricted CMV epitopes were used by the study. Through public TCR beta signatures, both CMV infection and matching HLA type were indicated. Whole-study findings and limits: Cumulative frequency of public TCR beta families picked out carriers of CMV plus the relevant HLA. HLA-C-restricted TCR beta clonotypes specific for CMV led the ex vivo response.

The CDR3 loop spans 16 amino acids. Trimming took 4 bases from V and 3 from J; bases not matched to a gene: 8. Per germline, CDR1 MNHEY and CDR2 SMNVEV (reference sequence). TCRdb redid the calling of the reads with MiXCR, one entry per CDR3 protein. The data show some 800,000 distinct CDR3 sequences, around 29% seen once. Specimen: cultured CD8+ T cells from PBMCs, collected from culture after CMV antigen stimulation. The genes are TRBV27 and TRBJ2-3; 9 bases line up with TRBD2. The clonotype was recovered from a human donor in good health (CMV status not recorded). Some clones in this sample may be carry-over from other donors' samples. The CDR3 nucleotides are TGTGCCAGCAGTTGGTCTCCTAGCGGGGAAACAGATACGCAGTATTTT. Residues: CASSWSPSGETDTQYF.